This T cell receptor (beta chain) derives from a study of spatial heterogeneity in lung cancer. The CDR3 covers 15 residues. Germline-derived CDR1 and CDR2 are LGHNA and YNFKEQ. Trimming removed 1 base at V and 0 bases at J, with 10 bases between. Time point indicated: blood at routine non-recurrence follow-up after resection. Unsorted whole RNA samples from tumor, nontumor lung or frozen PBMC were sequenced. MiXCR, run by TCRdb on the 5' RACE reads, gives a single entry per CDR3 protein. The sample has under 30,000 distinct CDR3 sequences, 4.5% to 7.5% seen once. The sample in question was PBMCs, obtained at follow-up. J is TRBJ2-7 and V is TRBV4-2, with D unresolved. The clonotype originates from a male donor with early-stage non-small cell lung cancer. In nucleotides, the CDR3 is TGTGCCAGCAGCCAAGTTTTCCAGAGCTCCTACGAGCAGTACTTC. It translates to CASSQVFQSSYEQYF.